In this sample, the clone carrying this T cell receptor (beta chain) turned up many times. The antigen is not known. A NOSPECS grade of at least 4, a Clinical Activity Score of at least 3 and duration under 3 months were recorded in ophthalmopathy patients. Uncontrolled infection, other autoimmune disease, pregnancy or lactation excluded patients. The germline V gene has CDR1 MNHNS and CDR2 SASEGT. This CDR3 region has 11 residues. V dropped 2 bases and J dropped 7 bases, with 6 bases sitting between them. TCR beta CDR3 region amplification was performed from RNA transcripts. HTBI primers were the set used in a first-round RT-PCR of the TCR CDR3. MiXCR was run by TCRdb on the multiplex PCR reads, yielding one entry per CDR3 protein. The table has about 350,000 distinct CDR3 sequences, about an eighth seen once. The sample originates from a study of T cells in Graves' hyperthyroidism and ophthalmopathy. Turning to the study itself: Staff took peripheral blood when the initial diagnosis was made, before any treatment began. Study observations and caveats: Blood shared most expanded thyroid clonotypes above 0.001.

What was sequenced was blood. This receptor was identified in a woman between 40 and 50 years old with Graves' ophthalmopathy. This sequence joins TRBV6-1 and TRBJ2-7, with D unresolved. CDR3 bases: TGTGCCAGCAGTGAACTGAGTGAGCAGTACTTC. Translated: CASSELSEQYF.